This T cell receptor beta chain was sequenced for a study of OX40 agonist ivuxolimab in advanced cancers. Germline V CDR1 and CDR2: SGHTS, YDEGEE. The length of the CDR3 is 16 residues. V lost 5 bases, J lost 2 bases, and 18 bases lay in between. A remark on this clone: Antigen unknown.

Sequencing used immunoSEQ multiplex PCR; TCRdb keeps in-frame clones, though not all of them. The profile shows about 42,000 clones, about 86% of them singletons. Study-wide results and caveats: Both blood CD4+ and CD8+ T cells showed clonal growth by week 6 at 0.1 to 3.0 mg/kg.

This receptor was obtained from an adult with an advanced solid tumor such as melanoma, head and neck, liver or kidney cancer. The J gene is TRBJ2-3, the V gene TRBV5-8, with D tentatively TRBD2 (7 bases). Specimen: CD4+ or CD8+ T cells sorted from blood, collected in a trial of the OX40 agonist ivuxolimab. The CDR3 DNA reads as TGTGCCAGCAGAGCCGGGGGGCGCACAAACACAGATACGCAGTATTTT. It is translated as CASRAGGRTNTDTQYF.